This T cell receptor beta chain was observed in a study of T cells after yellow fever vaccination. For the study at large: SMART-Seq v4 Ultra Low Input handled preparation of low-cell-number fractions.

UMIs were added to TCR cDNA along with a universal primer site when it was made by 5'RACE template switching. MiXCR, applied by TCRdb to the 5' RACE reads, yields one record per CDR3 protein. The sample shows roughly 500,000 distinct CDR3 sequences, about 19% of them seen only once. The V end was cut by 4 bases, the J end by 2 bases, with 10 bases between. This CDR3 is 14 amino acids long. Germline CDR1 SGHRS, CDR2 YFSETQ. There are a few counts of this clonotype. Its antigen is unidentified. Study-wide results and caveats: Re-detected after boosting: most primary clones, almost 97% of CD4 and about 89% of CD8. Weaker in magnitude, the secondary response showed a faster peak on day 5 versus 15.

This specimen was PBMCs, taken 15 days after the yellow fever booster vaccination. This TCR was recovered from a man younger than 45 who received the YFV17D yellow fever vaccine. V usage is TRBV5-1 and J usage is TRBJ1-5; D is unresolved. The CDR3 DNA reads as TGCGCCAGCAGCAAGGGTACTGGCAATCAGCCCCAGCATTTT. Residues: CASSKGTGNQPQHF. Together with reference TRBV5-1 and TRBJ1-5, the CDR3 gives the full variable domain: KAGVTQTPRYLIKTRGQQVTLSCSPISGHRSVSWYQQTPGQGLQFLFEYFSETQRNKGNFPGRFSGRQFSNSRSEMNVSTLELGDSALYLCASSKGTGNQPQHFGDGTRLSIL.